This entry features one T cell receptor beta chain sequence. Trimming stripped 5 bases from V and 0 bases from J, with 8 bases between. The CDR3 runs 13 residues. Germline CDR1 is SGHRS and CDR2 is YFSETQ. This sample was taken from a study of blood T cell repertoires in COVID-19. Turning to the study itself: Donors in the United States, Italy and Spain gave samples during acute or convalescent COVID-19. Sources were T cells, B-cell-depleted T cells, or PBMCs; the material itself was cDNA or gDNA.

Per the authors' pipeline: Reference gene primer amplification gave nucleated cell count estimates. Sequenced by immunoSEQ multiplex PCR; TCRdb stores in-frame clones only, minus some. The V and J calls and clone size were taken over from that table, and D and trimming were inferred from the DNA. Of hundreds of thousands of clones listed, around nine tenths are singletons. The source of this sequence is a man in his 70s with acute or convalescent COVID-19. V usage is TRBV5-1 and J usage is TRBJ1-1; D not resolved. Input material: peripheral blood. The CDR3, as DNA: TGCGCCAGCAGAGTCGGGGTGAACACTGAAGCTTTCTTT. Residues: CASRVGVNTEAFF.